The T cell receptor (beta chain) under discussion was sequenced for a study of vaccination and CD4 T cells after COVID-19. Study background: Cells received overlapping spike peptides from SARS-CoV-2, HCoV-NL63, HCoV-OC43 and HCoV-229E as stimulation.

Sequenced with the Oncomine TCR Beta short-read assay was DNA taken from cultured CD4+ T cells. TCRdb independently ran MiXCR on the PCR reads; one entry per CDR3 protein. The sample contains 17,000 or so distinct CDR3 sequences, under 55% of which appear only once. This clonotype occurred a few times. Its antigen remains unknown. Treatment meaning: roughly 10-day PBMC culture with coronavirus spike peptide pools or control peptides (ViraFEST assay). The origin of this receptor is a human donor who had recovered from COVID-19. Sample: CD4+ T cells from blood, cultured in vitro, taken before SARS-CoV-2 vaccination.

The CDR3 DNA reads as TGTGCCACCAGCTGGACTGCCCTCGTTAGGAACACTGAAGCTTTCTTT. The encoded protein is CATSWTALVRNTEAFF. The gene calls are TRBV15 and TRBJ1-1; D not resolved. CDR1 and CDR2 (germline): LNHNV, YYDKDF (reference sequence). The V end was cut by 5 bases, the J end by 1 base, with 17 bases between. The CDR3 contains 16 residues.